The clone carrying this T cell receptor beta chain was counted only a few times. Trimming pared 9 bases from V and 2 bases from J, leaving 13 bases between. This CDR3 has 13 amino acids. The germline CDR1 and CDR2 sequences are SGHRS and YFSETQ. The data are from a study of T cells after yellow fever vaccination. 5'RACE template switching produced TCR cDNA carrying a universal primer site and UMIs. MiXCR, run by TCRdb on the 5' RACE reads, gives a single entry per CDR3 protein. The sample lists some 500,000 distinct CDR3 sequences, 13% occurring once. This TCR was recovered from a young man who received the YFV17D yellow fever vaccine. The sequencing here drew on PBMCs, taken on the day of the yellow fever booster vaccination. The genes are TRBV5-1 and TRBJ2-3, with a possible D match to TRBD1 (5 bases). In DNA, the CDR3 is TGCGCCAACTACATGACAGACACAGATACGCAGTATTTT. This translates into CANYMTDTDTQYF.